Sequencing of this TCR beta chain was carried out in a study of monozygotic twins with inflammatory bowel disease. This CDR3 has 14 residues. Germline CDR1 MNHEY, CDR2 SMNVEV (reference sequence). The authors drew more than 2 ml of blood from each donor. TCRdb reprocessed the 5' RACE reads, with one entry per CDR3 protein and no DNA. Its listing shows 150,000 to 200,000 distinct CDR3 sequences. This sequence originates from a human donor with ulcerative colitis or Crohn's disease, or a healthy co-twin of an affected twin (not recorded which). Material for sequencing was blood. The chain carries TRBV27 and TRBJ2-7; TCRdb lists TRBD1, though no DNA is available to test this call. CDR3 in amino acids: CASSFQGSRDEQYF.